The entry below describes one T cell receptor beta chain. The CDR3 runs 20 residues. The sample comes from a study of shared clonotypes between healthy human individuals. Sequencing used immunoSEQ multiplex PCR; TCRdb keeps in-frame clones, though not all of them. The sample shows about 480,000 clones, about 79% of them seen only once. The specimen was PBMCs. This chain joins TRBV21-1 and TRBJ2-7; the D segment call TRBD2 is taken from the table without a DNA check. TRBV21-1 is given as a pseudogene. This TCR derives from a woman aged 35 to 49 in good health. Some clones in this sample may be carry-over from other donors' samples. The CDR3 DNA sequence: TGTGCCAGCAGCCTCCCGGGACCACCGGGACTAGCGGAAAGCTCCTACGAGCAGTACTTC. It translates to CASSLPGPPGLAESSYEQYF.